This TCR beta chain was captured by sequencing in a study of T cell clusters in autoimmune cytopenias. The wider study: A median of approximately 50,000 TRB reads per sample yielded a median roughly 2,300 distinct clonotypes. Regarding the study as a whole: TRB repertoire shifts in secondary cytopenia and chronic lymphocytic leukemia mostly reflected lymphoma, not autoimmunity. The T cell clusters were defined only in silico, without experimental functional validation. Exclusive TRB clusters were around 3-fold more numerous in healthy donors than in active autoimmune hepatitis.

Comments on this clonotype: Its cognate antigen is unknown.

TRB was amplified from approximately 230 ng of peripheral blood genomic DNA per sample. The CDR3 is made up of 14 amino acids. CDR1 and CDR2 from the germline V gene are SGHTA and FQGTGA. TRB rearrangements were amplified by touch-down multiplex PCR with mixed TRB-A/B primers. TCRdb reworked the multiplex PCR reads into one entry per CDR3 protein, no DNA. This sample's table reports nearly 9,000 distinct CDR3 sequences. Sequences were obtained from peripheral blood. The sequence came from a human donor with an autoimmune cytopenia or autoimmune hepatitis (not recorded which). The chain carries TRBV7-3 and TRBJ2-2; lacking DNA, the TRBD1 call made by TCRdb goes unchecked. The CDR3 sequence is CASSPQQGIGELFF.